This T cell receptor (beta chain) was identified in a study of blood T cells in healthy people across ages. CDR3 length equals 18 residues. Russia was home to the donors, healthy Caucasian individuals aged roughly 6 to 95. Isolated per sample were at least 6.5 million PBMCs. This clonotype was seen a handful of times. Through a sample-barcoded 5' primer and a J-beta primer mix, a second PCR was run for about 6 to 12 cycles. MiXCR was run by TCRdb on the 5' RACE reads, yielding one entry per CDR3 protein. The sample contains about 730,000 distinct CDR3 sequences, roughly 43% of which appear only once. The sequence came from a woman between 55 and 75 years old in good health. The sample taken for sequencing was blood. The chain uses TRBV21-1 and TRBJ2-4; TRBD1, the table's D call, lacks a check against the DNA. TRBV21-1 is annotated as a pseudogene. CDR3 sequence: CASSTLRGRHRSKNIQYF. CDR3 bases: TGTGCCAGCAGCACCTTGAGGGGCCGACATCGATCCAAAAACATTCAGTACTTC.